These 22 T cell receptor beta chains share one sample of origin, sequenced in a study of naive and memory T cell subsets. Two oligonucleotides, mixed equimolar, formed the beta constant-region primer covering TRBC1 and TRBC2. Four rounds of PCR amplified the ligated cDNA using nested alpha and beta constant-region primers plus SP2. TCRdb reanalysed the UMI-ligation and nested PCR reads using MiXCR and keeps one entry per CDR3 protein. The sample holds 120,000 or so distinct CDR3 sequences, around a third seen once. Sequencing was carried out using central memory CD4+ T cells from blood. Every receptor here comes from a human donor in good health.

The chain has TRBV29-1 and TRBJ1-4, with D perhaps matching TRBD1 (5 bases). The ends were cut back, 7 bases at V and 7 bases at J, with 19 bases in the middle. The CDR3 contains 14 residues. Germline V gives CDR1 SQVTM, CDR2 ANQGSEA. The CDR3 sequence: CSARYGVGREKLFF. Written as DNA, the CDR3 is TGCAGCGCTCGCTACGGTGTGGGGCGTGAAAAACTGTTTTTT.

CDR3 DNA sequence: TGTGCCAGCAGCACCCAGCCGGGACTAGCGGGAACAGATACGCAGTATTTT. Protein: CASSTQPGLAGTDTQYF. The chain combines TRBV9 with TRBJ2-3; 13 nucleotides match TRBD2. With V trimmed by 4 bases and J by 3 bases, 8 bases remained unmatched. Germline CDR1 SGDLS, CDR2 YYNGEE. This CDR3 has 17 residues.

The CDR3 protein is CASSVEGTGVTEAFF. For the CDR3, the DNA is TGTGCCAGCAGCGTAGAAGGAACAGGGGTAACTGAAGCTTTCTTT. The chain employs TRBV9 and TRBJ1-1; TRBD1 matches at 7 bases. The CDR3 totals 15 residues. Germline lookup yields CDR1 SGDLS and CDR2 YYNGEE. V trimming: 0 bases; J trimming: 5 bases; junction bases outside the gene matches: 7.

This clonotype was recorded at least ten times. The rearrangement links TRBV20-1 to TRBJ2-3; 9 bases are a match to TRBD2. The ends lost 5 bases at V and 3 bases at J; junction bases unmatched: 6. The length of the CDR3 is 14 residues. The V gene's germline CDR1 is DFQATT and CDR2 SNEGSKA (reference sequence). CDR3 in amino acids: CSAQSGRRTDTQYF. CDR3 in DNA: TGCAGTGCTCAAAGCGGGAGGCGGACAGATACGCAGTATTTT.

The rearrangement joins TRBV6-5 to TRBJ2-1, with 10 bases lining up with TRBD1. The CDR3 extends over 15 amino acids. Germline V gene sequence: CDR1 MNHEY, CDR2 SVGAGI. Germline trimming cut 2 bases from V and 6 bases from J; bases unmatched to any gene: 4. CDR3 sequence: CASSYDRDRGNEQFF. The CDR3 DNA follows: TGTGCCAGCAGTTACGACCGGGACAGGGGCAATGAGCAGTTCTTC.

This chain connects TRBV20-1 to TRBJ2-1; D gene ambiguous. The ends were cut back, 3 bases at V and 5 bases at J, with 11 bases in the middle. Germline loops: CDR1 DFQATT, CDR2 SNEGSKA (reference sequence). CDR3 length: 13 residues. The CDR3 coding sequence is TGCAGTGCTAGGAGAAATAACAACAATGAGCAGTTCTTC. Protein product: CSARRNNNNEQFF.

The rearrangement links TRBV3-1 to TRBJ2-1; 8 nucleotides match TRBD1. Germline V lookup: CDR1 LGHDT, CDR2 YNNKEL (reference sequence). The V gene end was trimmed by 1 base and the J gene end by 2 bases; junction bases not matched to a gene: 13. The CDR3 totals 19 residues. The CDR3 sequence is CASSQGTGIIGSTYNEQFF. Here the CDR3 DNA reads TGTGCCAGCAGCCAAGGGACAGGGATAATAGGTAGTACCTACAATGAGCAGTTCTTC.

This sequence joins TRBV5-1 and TRBJ2-3; 11 bases agree with TRBD2. CDR1 is SGHRS and CDR2 is YFSETQ in the germline V gene. The CDR3 contains 15 residues. The J segment lost 5 bases and the V segment lost 0 bases, leaving 2 bases of the junction unmatched. CDR3 in DNA: TGCGCCAGCAGCTTGGTCCTAGCGGGAGGAGATACGCAGTATTTT. Translating gives CASSLVLAGGDTQYF. Variable domain in full (rest from reference TRBV5-1 and TRBJ2-3): KAGVTQTPRYLIKTRGQQVTLSCSPISGHRSVSWYQQTPGQGLQFLFEYFSETQRNKGNFPGRFSGRQFSNSRSEMNVSTLELGDSALYLCASSLVLAGGDTQYFGPGTRLTVL.

In DNA, the CDR3 is TGTGCCAGCAGCTTTTTAGCTCAAGAGACCCAGTACTTC. This sequence encodes CASSFLAQETQYF. The chain combines TRBV11-2 with TRBJ2-5, with D unresolved. Germline V lookup: CDR1 SGHAT, CDR2 FQNNGV. V lost 3 bases and J lost 2, with 7 bases in between. This CDR3 region has 13 residues.

The J gene is TRBJ2-3, the V gene TRBV28, with a tentative D call TRBD2 (7 bases). V was cut by 7 bases and J by 1 base, with 15 bases left in between. Germline CDR1 is MDHEN and CDR2 is SYDVKM. CDR3 length: 15 residues. The CDR3 loop is CASTARGGGTDTQYF. The CDR3 bases are TGTGCCAGCACCGCAAGGGGGGGGGGCACAGATACGCAGTATTTT.

This clonotype was detected only a few times. The chain recombines TRBV6-1 with TRBJ1-2; no clear D. The V end lost 2 bases, the J end lost 7 bases, and 8 bases lay between the germline ends. CDR1 is MNHNS and CDR2 is SASEGT in the germline V gene. The CDR3 runs to 12 residues. In DNA, the CDR3 is TGTGCCAGCAGTGAATGGGGAACTGGCTACACCTTC. Its translation: CASSEWGTGYTF.

This clonotype was seen a few times. The chain couples TRBV5-1 to TRBJ2-5; 8 nucleotides match TRBD2. J lost 5 bases, V lost 4 bases, and 7 bases had no gene match. The CDR3 covers 14 residues. The germline V gene encodes CDR1 SGHRS and CDR2 YFSETQ. CDR3 residues: CASSRGGAEETQYF. Written as DNA, the CDR3 is TGCGCCAGCAGCCGGGGGGGGGCAGAGGAGACCCAGTACTTC.

This chain connects TRBV20-1 to TRBJ2-1; tentatively, D is TRBD1 (6 bases). Germline loops: CDR1 DFQATT, CDR2 SNEGSKA (reference sequence). The CDR3 sequence is 15 residues long. The V gene lost 6 bases and the J gene lost 1 base, with 16 bases spanning the gap. The CDR3 DNA is TGCAGTGCGAGGGACACCGAGGGTTCCTACAATGAGCAGTTCTTC. Translating gives CSARDTEGSYNEQFF.

The chain joins TRBV6-2 or TRBV6-3 to TRBJ2-7; TRBD1 is a possible D gene (5 bases). V lost 4 bases, J lost 2 bases, and 18 bases lay in between. The V gene's germline CDR1 is MNHEY and CDR2 SVGEGT. CDR3 length equals 16 residues. The CDR3 region has the DNA TGTGCCAGCAGTTTTAAAGGGGCTCCAATAACCTACGAGCAGTACTTC. Translation: CASSFKGAPITYEQYF.

The J gene is TRBJ1-2, the V gene TRBV4-2; D may be TRBD1 (6 bases). CDR3 length equals 15 residues. The V end was cut by 1 base, the J end by 2 bases, with 11 bases between. Looked up from germline, CDR1 is LGHNA and CDR2 is YNFKEQ. The CDR3, as DNA: TGTGCCAGCAGCCAAGGCGATACAGGGAACTATGGCTACACCTTC. Protein: CASSQGDTGNYGYTF.

The chain links TRBV6-2 or TRBV6-3 to TRBJ1-4; D gene ambiguous. Germline loops: CDR1 MNHEY, CDR2 SVGEGT. Trimming removed 4 bases at V and 4 bases at J, with 7 bases between. CDR3 length: 13 residues. The CDR3 here is CASSSKYNEKLFF. CDR3 in DNA: TGTGCCAGCAGTTCCAAGTATAATGAAAAACTGTTTTTT.

Only a few counts were recorded for this clonotype. The genes are TRBV28 and TRBJ1-1, with 10 bases lining up with TRBD1. Germline V lookup: CDR1 MDHEN, CDR2 SYDVKM. J was trimmed by 6 bases and V by 6 bases; bases with no gene match: 10. The CDR3 is 15 residues long. The CDR3 region is CASSRQTGGMPEAFF. CDR3 in DNA: TGTGCCAGCAGCCGACAGACAGGGGGCATGCCTGAAGCTTTCTTT.

In this sample, this clonotype turned up a few times. The rearrangement links TRBV19 to TRBJ1-1; 9 bases map to TRBD1. Germline assignment: CDR1 LNHDA and CDR2 SQIVND (reference sequence). The CDR3 has 15 residues. Trimming at V came to 7 bases and at J to 7 bases, leaving 13 bases not matched to a gene. The CDR3 loop is CASIPTGGILIEAFF. The DNA of the CDR3 is TGTGCCAGTATCCCGACAGGGGGTATTCTAATTGAAGCTTTCTTT.

The V gene is TRBV30, the J gene TRBJ2-6; 8 bases line up with TRBD1. Looked up from germline, CDR1 is GTSNPN and CDR2 is SVGIG (reference sequence). The CDR3 has 17 residues. The trim removed 3 bases at V and 2 bases at J, leaving 9 bases unmatched. The CDR3 sequence is CAWRTGVYRTGANVLTF. CDR3 coding DNA: TGTGCCTGGAGGACAGGGGTTTATAGGACTGGGGCCAACGTCCTGACTTTC.

V gene TRBV6-6 combines with J gene TRBJ2-5, with D possibly matching TRBD1 (6 bases). Per the germline V gene, CDR1 is MNHNY and CDR2 is SVGAGI (reference sequence). This CDR3 is built from 14 residues. Trimming stripped 6 bases from V and 2 bases from J, with 13 bases between. This CDR3 is CASSRTAQQETQYF. The CDR3 bases are TGTGCCAGCAGCCGGACAGCCCAACAAGAGACCCAGTACTTC.

The gene calls are TRBV5-4 and TRBJ2-7, with D maybe TRBD2 (6 bases). Trimming removed 0 bases from V and 4 bases from J, with 14 bases in between. In germline, CDR1 is SGHNT, CDR2 YYREEE (reference sequence). This CDR3 has 15 residues. The DNA of the CDR3 is TGTGCCAGCAGCTTGGGGGCGGGAATTTTATACGAGCAGTACTTC. Translated: CASSLGAGILYEQYF.

This sequence joins TRBV29-1 and TRBJ1-4, with TRBD1 matching 7 bases. J gave up 8 bases and V 7 bases, and 7 bases lay outside the gene matches. This CDR3 region has 12 residues. In germline, CDR1 is SQVTM, CDR2 ANQGSEA. CDR3 sequence: CSALRGREKLFF. CDR3 DNA sequence: TGCAGCGCCTTAAGGGGGCGGGAAAAACTGTTTTTT. Looking up the rest from reference TRBV29-1 and TRBJ1-4 gives the full variable domain: SAVISQKPSRDICQRGTSLTIQCQVDSQVTMMFWYRQQPGQSLTLIATANQGSEATYESGFVIDKFPISRPNLTFSTLTVSNMSPEDSSIYLCSALRGREKLFFGSGTQLSVL.